The 29 T cell receptor beta chains in this list originate from one sample, sequenced in a study of a mutant IDH1 vaccine in newly diagnosed glioma. Time point in this sample: week 5, during vaccination. Topical imiquimod was applied with each vaccine dose, which held 300 ug of mutant IDH1 20-mer peptide. TCRdb's table, derived via immunoSEQ multiplex PCR, lists solely in-frame clones and lacks some. In the table there are under 95,000 clones, 75% to 95% of which are singletons. Antigens for these TCRs are unknown. The sample here was PBMCs, taken from a glioma patient whose treatment included an IDH1 peptide vaccine. The origin of the receptors is a woman between 50 and 59 years old with glioma.

The V gene is TRBV5-1, the J gene TRBJ1-1; unclear D gene. This CDR3 comprises 15 residues. Trimming took 4 bases from V and 1 from J, leaving 14 bases between them. The V gene's germline CDR1 is SGHRS and CDR2 YFSETQ. DNA for the CDR3: TGCGCCAGCAGCAAAGCGGAGGGATGGAACACTGAAGCTTTCTTT. This translates into CASSKAEGWNTEAFF.

This chain uses TRBV9 with TRBJ2-7; TRBD2 might be the D (5 bases). V was cut by 0 bases and J by 5 bases, with 15 bases left in between. CDR3 size: 15 residues. Germline-derived CDR1 and CDR2 are SGDLS and YYNGEE. The CDR3, as DNA: TGTGCCAGCAGCGTAGTTCCGGGATTGTCCGACGAGCAGTACTTC. This sequence encodes CASSVVPGLSDEQYF.

The J gene is TRBJ1-2, the V gene TRBV29-1; D perhaps matches TRBD1 (6 bases). CDR3 length: 16 residues. CDR1 is SQVTM and CDR2 is ANQGSEA in the germline V gene. V was cut by 5 bases and J by 0 bases, with 19 bases left in between. CDR3 in amino acids: CSVLKGDTSANYGYTF. CDR3 coding DNA: TGCAGCGTTTTAAAAGGGGACACCTCAGCTAACTATGGCTACACCTTC.

In its sample, this clone was seen a few times. The gene calls are TRBV28 and TRBJ1-2; TRBD1 matches 9 bases. Looked up from germline, CDR1 is MDHEN and CDR2 is SYDVKM. V dropped 7 bases and J dropped 2; count of bases not matched to a gene: 8. This CDR3 contains 15 residues. The CDR3 is CASTLRDRGNYGYTF. The CDR3 coding sequence is TGTGCCAGCACCCTAAGAGACAGGGGGAACTATGGCTACACCTTC.

The gene calls are TRBV9 and TRBJ2-7; 8 nucleotides agree with TRBD2. The ends lost 0 bases at V and 6 bases at J; junction bases unmatched: 8. CDR1 is SGDLS, CDR2 YYNGEE, per germline. The CDR3 runs to 15 residues. In DNA, the CDR3 is TGTGCCAGCAGCGTAGGATCGGGAGGGTTCTCCGAGCAGTACTTC. As protein: CASSVGSGGFSEQYF.

The chain recombines TRBV27 with TRBJ2-7, with 15 bases that match TRBD2. V shed 8 bases and J 3 bases; nucleotides not matched to a gene: 5. Germline V gene data show CDR1 as MNHEY and CDR2 as SMNVEV (reference sequence). This CDR3 spans 15 amino acids. The DNA of the CDR3 is TGTGCCAGCCGGACTAGCGGGAGGGCCCGCTACGAGCAGTACTTC. As protein: CASRTSGRARYEQYF.

The chain has TRBV27 and TRBJ2-7, with D uncertain. The CDR3 sequence is 12 residues long. Germline V gives CDR1 MNHEY, CDR2 SMNVEV (reference sequence). Trimming removed 8 bases at V and 2 bases at J, with 10 bases between. CDR3 amino acids: CASGPAPYEQYF. CDR3 DNA sequence: TGTGCCAGCGGCCCGGCCCCCTACGAGCAGTACTTC.

The genes are TRBV18 and TRBJ2-1, with 10 bases aligning to TRBD2. The V segment lost 5 bases and the J segment 3 bases; nucleotides outside the gene matches: 4. This CDR3 region has 15 residues. Germline V gene data show CDR1 as KGHSH and CDR2 as LQKENI. CDR3 protein: CASSRASGSYNEQFF. In DNA form, the CDR3 reads TGTGCCAGCTCAAGGGCTAGCGGGAGCTACAATGAGCAGTTCTTC.

For the CDR3, the DNA is TGTGCCAGCACCCTGGACTTCGAGAACAATGAGCAGTTCTTC. Amino acid sequence: CASTLDFENNEQFF. The chain joins TRBV5-4 to TRBJ2-1, with D possibly TRBD2 on 5 matching bases. In germline, CDR1 is SGHNT, CDR2 YYREEE (reference sequence). This CDR3 comprises 14 residues. The germline V and J ends were trimmed by 6 bases and 5 bases, with 15 bases remaining between them. The variable domain in full, with the rest retrieved from reference TRBV5-4 and TRBJ2-1, is ETGVTQSPTHLIKTRGQQVTLRCSSQSGHNTVSWYQQALGQGPQFIFQYYREEENGRGNFPPRFSGLQFPNYSSELNVNALELDDSALYLCASTLDFENNEQFFGPGTRLTVL.

This clone has only a few counts. The genes are TRBV19 and TRBJ2-3; TRBD2 is a possible D gene (6 bases). V was clipped by 4 bases and J by 14 bases, with 13 bases between them. Germline-derived CDR1 and CDR2 are LNHDA and SQIVND (reference sequence). The CDR3 runs to 11 residues. The CDR3 DNA sequence: TGTGCCAGTAGTAGGGACTTCGAACGGTATTTT. It translates to CASSRDFERYF.

V gene TRBV28 combines with J gene TRBJ2-7; TRBD2 matches at 9 bases. Losses at the gene ends were 10 bases for V and 5 bases for J; bases not matched to a gene: 15. From germline, CDR1 is MDHEN and CDR2 SYDVKM. The CDR3 sequence is 15 residues long. This CDR3 is CATTAGTSIIHEQYF. The CDR3 coding sequence is TGTGCCACCACCGCCGGGACTAGCATAATCCACGAGCAGTACTTC.

The genes are TRBV4-2 and TRBJ2-6; D is perhaps TRBD2 (5 bases). The CDR3 length is 17 residues. V dropped 0 bases and J dropped 0 bases, with 9 bases sitting between them. Germline V gives CDR1 LGHNA, CDR2 YNFKEQ. The DNA for the CDR3 is TGTGCCAGCAGCCAAGACGCCGGGAACTCTGGGGCCAACGTCCTGACTTTC. Encoded protein: CASSQDAGNSGANVLTF.

The chain links TRBV5-4 to TRBJ2-1, with 7 bases identical to TRBD2. Germline-derived CDR1 and CDR2 are SGHNT and YYREEE (reference sequence). The V segment lost 2 bases and the J segment 8 bases; nucleotides outside the gene matches: 1. The CDR3 length is 12 residues. CDR3 amino acids: CASSFLADEQFF. The DNA for the CDR3 is TGTGCCAGCAGCTTTCTAGCGGATGAGCAGTTCTTC.

This chain links TRBV28 with TRBJ2-7; D gene unclear. Germline loops: CDR1 MDHEN, CDR2 SYDVKM. The CDR3 is 15 residues long. V lost 7 bases to trimming and J lost 1 base, with 17 bases between them. This CDR3 reads CASTPFGRVSYEQYF. For the CDR3, the DNA is TGTGCCAGCACCCCCTTCGGCCGAGTATCCTACGAGCAGTACTTC. The full variable domain, completed using reference TRBV28 and TRBJ2-7, is DVKVTQSSRYLVKRTGEKVFLECVQDMDHENMFWYRQDPGLGLRLIYFSYDVKMKEKGDIPEGYSVSREKKERFSLILESASTNQTSMYLCASTPFGRVSYEQYFGPGTRLTVT.

J is TRBJ2-3 and V is TRBV6-5; 8 nucleotides align to TRBD2. Germline-derived CDR1 and CDR2 are MNHEY and SVGAGI. This CDR3 region has 16 residues. Trimming cost V 0 bases and J 0 bases; bases outside gene matches: 2. CDR3 in amino acids: CASSYSREASTDTQYF. The CDR3 bases are TGTGCCAGCAGTTACTCGCGGGAGGCTAGCACAGATACGCAGTATTTT.

The chain couples TRBV29-1 to TRBJ2-5; D remains unclear. V lost 1 base, J lost 4 bases, and 7 bases lay in between. Germline CDR1 and CDR2: SQVTM and ANQGSEA. The CDR3 contains 12 residues. The CDR3 region has the DNA TGCAGCGTTGAAGTAGAGGCAGAGACCCAGTACTTC. Encoded protein: CSVEVEAETQYF.

The chain recombines TRBV18 with TRBJ2-1; 8 positions match TRBD2. The CDR3 length is 16 residues. Losses at the gene ends were 5 bases for V and 2 bases for J; bases not matched to a gene: 8. Germline V gene lookup returns CDR1 KGHSH and CDR2 LQKENI. CDR3 residues: CASSSLAGLAYNEQFF. CDR3 coding DNA: TGTGCCAGCTCATCTTTAGCGGGGCTGGCCTACAATGAGCAGTTCTTC.

The rearrangement links TRBV30 to TRBJ2-7; the D gene is possibly TRBD1 (5 bases). V dropped 4 bases and J dropped 4 bases, with 14 bases sitting between them. This CDR3 spans 13 amino acids. From germline, CDR1 is GTSNPN and CDR2 SVGIG (reference sequence). This CDR3 reads CAWNLGARYEQYF. The CDR3 region has the DNA TGTGCCTGGAACCTAGGGGCGCGGTACGAGCAGTACTTC.

The chain couples TRBV5-6 to TRBJ2-3, with D possibly being TRBD1 (5 bases). CDR3 length: 14 residues. Trimming took off 0 bases at V and 5 bases at J, with 10 bases between the two ends. CDR1 and CDR2 (germline): SGHDT, YYEEEE. The CDR3 here is CASSLVPGIDTQYF. The CDR3 DNA is TGTGCCAGCAGCTTGGTTCCAGGGATAGATACGCAGTATTTT.

The chain combines TRBV19 with TRBJ1-1, with TRBD1 matching 7 bases. J lost 4 bases, V lost 6 bases, and 11 bases had no gene match. Germline lookup yields CDR1 LNHDA and CDR2 SQIVND (reference sequence). The CDR3 is 15 residues long. For the CDR3, the DNA is TGTGCCAGTAGCCCCACAGAGGGGGCGAGCACTGAAGCTTTCTTT. Encoded protein: CASSPTEGASTEAFF.

The chain combines TRBV9 with TRBJ1-2, with TRBD1 matching over 11 bases. J gave up 4 bases and V 3 bases, and 2 bases lay outside the gene matches. This CDR3 region has 14 residues. Germline V gives CDR1 SGDLS, CDR2 YYNGEE. Here the CDR3 DNA reads TGTGCCAGCAGCGGGACAGGGGGCCTCTATGGCTACACCTTC. Its protein is CASSGTGGLYGYTF.

This clone occurred once. This chain links TRBV7-9 with TRBJ2-7, with D unclear. With 5 bases removed from V and 6 bases from J, the gap between germline ends came to 8 bases. The CDR3 has 11 amino acids. Looked up from germline, CDR1 is SEHNR and CDR2 is FQNEAQ (reference sequence). DNA of the CDR3: TGTGCCAGCAGCCCCCTTACCGAGCAGTACTTC. Translating gives CASSPLTEQYF.

In this sample, this clone turned up once. The chain couples TRBV7-9 to TRBJ2-1; D is unresolved. Germline values: CDR1 SEHNR, CDR2 FQNEAQ (reference sequence). Deletions cut 1 base from V and 13 bases from J, with 8 bases between. CDR3 length: 11 residues. The CDR3 loop is CASSLEGYQFF. CDR3 sequence (DNA): TGTGCCAGCAGCTTAGAGGGCTATCAGTTCTTC.

In its sample, this clone was seen a few times. The chain uses TRBV5-5 and TRBJ1-5; D gene ambiguous. The CDR3 consists of 15 residues. Per germline, CDR1 SGHKS and CDR2 YYEKEE (reference sequence). V gave up 1 base and J gave up 4 bases, with 12 bases separating them. In DNA form, the CDR3 reads TGTGCCAGCAGCTTGACAGCCCCGAGGAATCAGCCCCAGCATTTT. Translated: CASSLTAPRNQPQHF.

The CDR3 region has the DNA TGTGCCAGCTCACCAGGGACAGTGGACTCCTACGAGCAGTACTTC. Residues: CASSPGTVDSYEQYF. The rearrangement links TRBV18 to TRBJ2-7; 7 nucleotides line up with TRBD1. Trimming removed 2 bases from V and 0 bases from J; junction bases left unmatched: 4. The CDR3 is made up of 15 amino acids. Germline lookup yields CDR1 KGHSH and CDR2 LQKENI.

The V and J genes are TRBV21-1 and TRBJ2-3; TRBD2 reflects the table's D call only, with no check against the DNA. TRBV21-1 is a documented pseudogene. The CDR3 runs 14 residues. CDR3 nucleotide sequence: TGTGCCAGCAGCTGCAGCGGGATGGGAGATACGCAGTATTTT. Its translation: CASSCSGMGDTQYF.

CDR3 amino acids: CASSETGLAFILNEQYF. The CDR3 DNA is TGTGCCAGCAGTGAAACGGGACTAGCATTCATCCTTAACGAGCAGTACTTC. The chain links TRBV6-1 to TRBJ2-7; 9 nucleotides agree with TRBD2. V lost 2 bases, J lost 5 bases, and 13 bases stayed unmatched. This CDR3 is 17 amino acids long. CDR1 and CDR2 from the germline V gene are MNHNS and SASEGT.

V usage is TRBV4-1 and J usage is TRBJ1-6, with D possibly being TRBD1 (5 bases). This CDR3 is 16 amino acids long. CDR1 and CDR2 (germline): MGHRA, YSYEKL. V was clipped by 0 bases and J by 9 bases, with 15 bases between them. CDR3 sequence (DNA): TGCGCCAGCAGCCAAGATTTCGGCAGGGAGGGTTCACCCCTCCACTTT. It is translated as CASSQDFGREGSPLHF.

The V call is TRBV29-1, the J call TRBJ2-5, with 10 bases fitting TRBD2. V shed 7 bases and J 4 bases; nucleotides not matched to a gene: 0. The CDR3 totals 11 residues. CDR1 is SQVTM and CDR2 is ANQGSEA in the germline V gene. The CDR3 spells CSGLAGETQYF. In DNA form, the CDR3 reads TGCAGCGGACTAGCGGGAGAGACCCAGTACTTC.